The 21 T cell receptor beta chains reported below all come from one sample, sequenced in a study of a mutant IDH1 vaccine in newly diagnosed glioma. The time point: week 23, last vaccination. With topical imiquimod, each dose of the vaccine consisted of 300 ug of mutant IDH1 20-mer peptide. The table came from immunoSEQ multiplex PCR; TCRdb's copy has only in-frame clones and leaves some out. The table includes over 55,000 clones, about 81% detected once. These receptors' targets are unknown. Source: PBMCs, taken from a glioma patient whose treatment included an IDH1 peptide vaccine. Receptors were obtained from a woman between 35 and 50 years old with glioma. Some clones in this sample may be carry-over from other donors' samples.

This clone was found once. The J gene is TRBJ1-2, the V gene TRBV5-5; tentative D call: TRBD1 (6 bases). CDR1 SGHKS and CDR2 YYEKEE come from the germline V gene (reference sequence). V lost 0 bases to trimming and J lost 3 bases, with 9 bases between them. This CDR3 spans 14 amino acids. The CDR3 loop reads CASSLVGAYYGYTF. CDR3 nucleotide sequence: TGTGCCAGCAGCTTGGTGGGGGCTTACTATGGCTACACCTTC. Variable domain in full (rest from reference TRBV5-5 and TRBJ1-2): DAGVTQSPTHLIKTRGQQVTLRCSPISGHKSVSWYQQVLGQGPQFIFQYYEKEERGRGNFPDRFSARQFPNYSSELNVNALLLGDSALYLCASSLVGAYYGYTFGSGTRLTVV.

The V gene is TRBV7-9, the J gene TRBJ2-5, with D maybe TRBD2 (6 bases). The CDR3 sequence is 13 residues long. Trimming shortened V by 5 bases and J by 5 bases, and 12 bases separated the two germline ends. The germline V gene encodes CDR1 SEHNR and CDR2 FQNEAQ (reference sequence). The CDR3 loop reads CASSPGGKETQYF. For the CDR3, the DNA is TGTGCCAGCAGCCCAGGCGGGAAGGAGACCCAGTACTTC.

CDR3 DNA sequence: TGTGCCAGCGGGGGAGGGGGCTGGAGTGATGGCTACACCTTC. It codes for CASGGGGWSDGYTF. This chain joins TRBV9 and TRBJ1-2, with 7 nucleotides matching TRBD1. Germline CDR1 is SGDLS and CDR2 is YYNGEE. This CDR3 comprises 14 residues. Germline trimming cut 7 bases from V and 6 bases from J; bases unmatched to any gene: 12.

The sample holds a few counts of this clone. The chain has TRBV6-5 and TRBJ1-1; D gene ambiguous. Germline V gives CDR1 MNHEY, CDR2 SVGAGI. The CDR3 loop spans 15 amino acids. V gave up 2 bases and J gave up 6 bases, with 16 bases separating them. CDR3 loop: CASSYLLQRPPEAFF. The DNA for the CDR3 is TGTGCCAGCAGTTACCTCTTACAACGCCCCCCTGAAGCTTTCTTT.

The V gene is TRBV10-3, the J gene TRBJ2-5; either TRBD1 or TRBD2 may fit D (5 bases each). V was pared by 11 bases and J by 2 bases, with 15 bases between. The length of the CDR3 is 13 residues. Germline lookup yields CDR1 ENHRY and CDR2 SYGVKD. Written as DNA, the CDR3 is TGTGCCGGGCAGGACGGGGCGCAAGAGACCCAGTACTTC. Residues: CAGQDGAQETQYF.

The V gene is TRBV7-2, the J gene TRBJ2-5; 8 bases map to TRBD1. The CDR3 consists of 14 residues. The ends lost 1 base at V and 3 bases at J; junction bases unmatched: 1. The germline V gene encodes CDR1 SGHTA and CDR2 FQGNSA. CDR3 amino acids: CASSLGTGKETQYF. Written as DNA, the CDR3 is TGTGCCAGCAGCTTAGGGACAGGGAAAGAGACCCAGTACTTC.

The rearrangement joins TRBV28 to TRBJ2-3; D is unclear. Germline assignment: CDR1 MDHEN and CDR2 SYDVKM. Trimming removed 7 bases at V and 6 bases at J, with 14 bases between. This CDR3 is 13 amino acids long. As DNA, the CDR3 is TGTGCCAGCATCGAGGACCGGGCGGATACGCAGTATTTT. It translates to CASIEDRADTQYF. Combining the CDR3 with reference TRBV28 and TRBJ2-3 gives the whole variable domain DVKVTQSSRYLVKRTGEKVFLECVQDMDHENMFWYRQDPGLGLRLIYFSYDVKMKEKGDIPEGYSVSREKKERFSLILESASTNQTSMYLCASIEDRADTQYFGPGTRLTVL.

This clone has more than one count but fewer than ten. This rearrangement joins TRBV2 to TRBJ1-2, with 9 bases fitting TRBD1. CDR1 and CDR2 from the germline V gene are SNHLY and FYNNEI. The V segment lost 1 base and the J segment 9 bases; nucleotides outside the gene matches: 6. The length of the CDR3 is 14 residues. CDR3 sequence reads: CASSEEGDRDRYTF. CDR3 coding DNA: TGTGCCAGCAGTGAAGAGGGGGACAGGGATCGCTACACCTTC. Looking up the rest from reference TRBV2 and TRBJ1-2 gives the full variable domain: EPEVTQTPSHQVTQMGQEVILRCVPISNHLYFYWYRQILGQKVEFLVSFYNNEISEKSEIFDDQFSVERPDGSNFTLKIRSTKLEDSAMYFCASSEEGDRDRYTFGSGTRLTVV.

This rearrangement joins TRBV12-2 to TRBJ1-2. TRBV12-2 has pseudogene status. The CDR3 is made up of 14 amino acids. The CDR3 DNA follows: TGTGCAAGTCGCTTAGGCCAGGAGGTCTATGGCTACACCTTC. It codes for CASRLGQEVYGYTF.

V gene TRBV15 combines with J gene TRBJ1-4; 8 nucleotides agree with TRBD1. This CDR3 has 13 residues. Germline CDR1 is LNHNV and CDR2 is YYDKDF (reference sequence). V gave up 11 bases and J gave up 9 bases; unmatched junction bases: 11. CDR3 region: CAVGQGQRKKLFF. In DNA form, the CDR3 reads TGTGCCGTCGGACAGGGTCAGAGAAAAAAACTGTTTTTT.

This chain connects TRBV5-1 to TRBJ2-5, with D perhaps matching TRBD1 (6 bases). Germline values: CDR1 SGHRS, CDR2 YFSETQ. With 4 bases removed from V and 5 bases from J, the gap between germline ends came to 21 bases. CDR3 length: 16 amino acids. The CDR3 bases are TGCGCCAGCAGCGATGGTGGGACAAAACCTAGGGAGACCCAGTACTTC. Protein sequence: CASSDGGTKPRETQYF. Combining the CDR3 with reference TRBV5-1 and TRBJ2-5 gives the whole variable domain KAGVTQTPRYLIKTRGQQVTLSCSPISGHRSVSWYQQTPGQGLQFLFEYFSETQRNKGNFPGRFSGRQFSNSRSEMNVSTLELGDSALYLCASSDGGTKPRETQYFGPGTRLLVL.

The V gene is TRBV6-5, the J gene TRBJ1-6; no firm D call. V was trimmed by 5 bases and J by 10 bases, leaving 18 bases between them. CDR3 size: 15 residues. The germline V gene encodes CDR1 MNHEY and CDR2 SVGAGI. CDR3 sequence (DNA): TGTGCCAGCAGTGGAAGCAGCCGACCAGCGTCACCCCTCCACTTT. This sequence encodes CASSGSSRPASPLHF.

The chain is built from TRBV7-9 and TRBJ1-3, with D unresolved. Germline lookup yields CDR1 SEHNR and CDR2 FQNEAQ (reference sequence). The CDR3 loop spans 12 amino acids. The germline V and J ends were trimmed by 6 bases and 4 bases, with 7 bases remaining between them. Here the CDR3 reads CASSYVGNTIYF. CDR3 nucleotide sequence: TGTGCCAGCAGTTATGTCGGAAACACCATATATTTT.

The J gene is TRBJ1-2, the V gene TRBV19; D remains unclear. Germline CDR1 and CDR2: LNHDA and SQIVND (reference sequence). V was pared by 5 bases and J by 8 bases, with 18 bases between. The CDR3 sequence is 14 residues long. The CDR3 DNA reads TGTGCCAGTAGTCCTTCTAGTGGGTGGACGGGCTACACCTTC. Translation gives CASSPSSGWTGYTF.

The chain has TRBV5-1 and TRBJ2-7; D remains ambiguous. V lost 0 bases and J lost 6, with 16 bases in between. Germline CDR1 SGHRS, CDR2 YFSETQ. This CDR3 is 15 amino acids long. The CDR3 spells CASSLEPGVGSEQYF. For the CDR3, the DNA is TGCGCCAGCAGCTTGGAACCAGGAGTTGGTTCCGAGCAGTACTTC.

As DNA, the CDR3 is TGTGCCAGCAAGATACGGGACAGTTTAAACTATGGCTACACCTTC. Its protein is CASKIRDSLNYGYTF. The chain has TRBV6-6 and TRBJ1-2; the match to TRBD1 covers 7 bases. The CDR3 has 15 residues. The J segment lost 2 bases and the V segment lost 7 bases, leaving 10 bases of the junction unmatched. Germline V CDR1 and CDR2: MNHNY, SVGAGI (reference sequence).

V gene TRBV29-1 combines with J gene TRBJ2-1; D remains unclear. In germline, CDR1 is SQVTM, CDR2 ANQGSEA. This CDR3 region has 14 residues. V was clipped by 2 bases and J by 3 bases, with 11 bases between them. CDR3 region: CSVESRADYNEQFF. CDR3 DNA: TGCAGCGTTGAATCTCGGGCAGACTACAATGAGCAGTTCTTC.

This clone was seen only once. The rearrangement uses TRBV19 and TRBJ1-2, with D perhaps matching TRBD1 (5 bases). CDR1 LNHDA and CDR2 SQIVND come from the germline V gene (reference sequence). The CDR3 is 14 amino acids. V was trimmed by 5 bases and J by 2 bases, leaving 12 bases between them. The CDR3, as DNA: TGTGCCAGTAGTTGGGGCCGAATAAACTATGGCTACACCTTC. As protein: CASSWGRINYGYTF.

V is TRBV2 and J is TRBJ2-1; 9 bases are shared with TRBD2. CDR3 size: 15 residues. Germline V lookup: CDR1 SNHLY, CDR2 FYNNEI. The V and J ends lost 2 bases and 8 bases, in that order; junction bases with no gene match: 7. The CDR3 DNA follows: TGTGCCAGCAGTGAATGGAGCGGGGGGCCAGATGAGCAGTTCTTC. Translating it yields CASSEWSGGPDEQFF. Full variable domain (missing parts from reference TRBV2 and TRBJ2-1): EPEVTQTPSHQVTQMGQEVILRCVPISNHLYFYWYRQILGQKVEFLVSFYNNEISEKSEIFDDQFSVERPDGSNFTLKIRSTKLEDSAMYFCASSEWSGGPDEQFFGPGTRLTVL.

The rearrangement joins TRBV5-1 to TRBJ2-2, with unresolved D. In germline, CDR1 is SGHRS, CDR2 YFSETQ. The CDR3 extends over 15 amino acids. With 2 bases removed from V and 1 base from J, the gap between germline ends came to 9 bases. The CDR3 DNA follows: TGCGCCAGCAGCTTACAGCACAAGAACACCGGGGAGCTGTTTTTT. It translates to CASSLQHKNTGELFF.

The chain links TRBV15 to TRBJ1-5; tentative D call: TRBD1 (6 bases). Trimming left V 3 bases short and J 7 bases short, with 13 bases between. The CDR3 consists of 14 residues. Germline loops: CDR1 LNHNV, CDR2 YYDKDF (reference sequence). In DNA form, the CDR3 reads TGTGCCACCAGCAGTCTTATGGGGGGCCAGCCCCAGCATTTT. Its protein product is CATSSLMGGQPQHF.